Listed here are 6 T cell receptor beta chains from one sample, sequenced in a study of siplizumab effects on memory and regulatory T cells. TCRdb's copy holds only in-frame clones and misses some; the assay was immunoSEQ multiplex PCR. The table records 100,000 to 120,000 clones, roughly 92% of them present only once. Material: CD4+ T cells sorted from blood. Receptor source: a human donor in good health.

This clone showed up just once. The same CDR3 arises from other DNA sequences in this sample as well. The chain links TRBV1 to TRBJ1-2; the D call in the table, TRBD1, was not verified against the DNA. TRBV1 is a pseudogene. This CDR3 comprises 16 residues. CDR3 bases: TGCACCAGCAGCCAAGATCGGCGACAGGGTGAATATGGCTACACCTTC. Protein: CTSSQDRRQGEYGYTF.

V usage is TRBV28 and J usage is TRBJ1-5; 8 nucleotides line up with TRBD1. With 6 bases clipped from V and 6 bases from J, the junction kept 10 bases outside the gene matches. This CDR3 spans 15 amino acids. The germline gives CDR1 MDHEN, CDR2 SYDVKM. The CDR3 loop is CASRSFRGLVQPQHF. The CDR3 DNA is TGTGCCAGCAGGAGCTTCAGGGGGCTCGTTCAGCCCCAGCATTTT.

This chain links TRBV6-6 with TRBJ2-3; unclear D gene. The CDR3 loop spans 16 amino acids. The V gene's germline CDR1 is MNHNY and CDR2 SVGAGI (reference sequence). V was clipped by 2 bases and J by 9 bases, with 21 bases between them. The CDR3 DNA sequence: TGTGCCAGCAGTTACCCCCAGGCGGCGAATCCGGCGACGCAGTATTTT. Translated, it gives CASSYPQAANPATQYF.

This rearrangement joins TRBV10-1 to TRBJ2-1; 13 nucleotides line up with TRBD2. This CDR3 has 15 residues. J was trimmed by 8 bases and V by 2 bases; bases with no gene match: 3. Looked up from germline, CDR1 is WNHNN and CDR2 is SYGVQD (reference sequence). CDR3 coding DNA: TGCGCCAGCAGTGAGGGGACTAGCGGGAACCATGAGCAGTTCTTC. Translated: CASSEGTSGNHEQFF.

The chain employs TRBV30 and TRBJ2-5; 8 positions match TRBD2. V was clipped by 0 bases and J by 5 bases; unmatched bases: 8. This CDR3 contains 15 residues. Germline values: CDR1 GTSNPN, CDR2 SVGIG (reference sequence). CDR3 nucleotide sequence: TGTGCCTGGAGTGTACCCCCCGGCGGGAGGGAGACCCAGTACTTC. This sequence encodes CAWSVPPGGRETQYF.

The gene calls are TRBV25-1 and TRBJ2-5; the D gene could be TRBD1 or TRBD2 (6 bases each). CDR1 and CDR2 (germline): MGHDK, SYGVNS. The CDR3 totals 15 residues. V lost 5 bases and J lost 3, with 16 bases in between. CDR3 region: CASSILGGGEETQYF. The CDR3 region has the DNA TGTGCCAGCAGTATTCTAGGGGGAGGCGAAGAGACCCAGTACTTC.